One and the same sample provided the 31 T cell receptor beta chains below, sequenced in a study of shared clonotypes between healthy human individuals. Using immunoSEQ multiplex PCR, the repertoire was profiled, and TCRdb retains in-frame clones only, with some absent. The repertoire holds 500,000 to 650,000 clones, with 70% to 80% as singletons. Sequencing was done on a sample of PBMCs. These receptors all stem from a woman between 40 and 55 years old in good health. Some clones in this sample may be carry-over from other donors' samples.

The chain employs TRBV28 and TRBJ2-7, with a weak D call TRBD2 (6 bases). The V gene lost 5 bases and the J gene lost 5 bases, with 16 bases spanning the gap. Germline V gene data show CDR1 as MDHEN and CDR2 as SYDVKM. This CDR3 region has 14 residues. DNA of the CDR3: TGTGCCAGCAGTCTCGTCCGGGGGTTCCACGAGCAGTACTTC. Amino acid sequence: CASSLVRGFHEQYF.

As DNA, the CDR3 is TGTGCCAGCAGTTACGACCTTCAGAGCGGTTCACCCCTCCACTTT. Translation: CASSYDLQSGSPLHF. The J gene is TRBJ1-6, the V gene TRBV6-5; D is unclear. V was cut by 2 bases and J by 9 bases, with 14 bases left in between. Germline CDR1 is MNHEY and CDR2 is SVGAGI. The CDR3 loop spans 15 amino acids.

This clone appeared a single time. The V and J genes are TRBV7-8 and TRBJ1-6; no clear D. The CDR3 has 15 residues. The V gene lost 5 bases and the J gene lost 7 bases, with 15 bases spanning the gap. From germline, CDR1 is SGHVS and CDR2 FQNEAQ. The CDR3 DNA reads TGTGCCAGCAGCCTCAGGACCCCCGCCAATTCACCCCTCCACTTT. It codes for CASSLRTPANSPLHF.

The table lists this clone with a few counts. The V call is TRBV7-2, the J call TRBJ2-2; D is perhaps TRBD2 (6 bases). The ends were cut back, 3 bases at V and 4 bases at J, with 21 bases in the middle. The CDR3 covers 18 residues. The V gene's germline CDR1 is SGHTA and CDR2 FQGNSA. CDR3 coding DNA: TGTGCCAGCAGCTTCCGGGGGTTTATTGGAGAGAGCACCGGGGAGCTGTTTTTT. The encoded protein is CASSFRGFIGESTGELFF. Filled out from reference TRBV7-2 and TRBJ2-2, the complete variable domain reads GAGVSQSPSNKVTEKGKDVELRCDPISGHTALYWYRQSLGQGLEFLIYFQGNSAPDKSGLPSDRFSAERTGGSVSTLTIQRTQQEDSAVYLCASSFRGFIGESTGELFFGEGSRLTVL.

The chain employs TRBV19 and TRBJ2-7; 10 bases line up with TRBD2. Germline-derived CDR1 and CDR2 are LNHDA and SQIVND (reference sequence). The trim removed 5 bases at V and 3 bases at J, leaving 13 bases unmatched. This CDR3 has 17 amino acids. The CDR3 sequence: CASSPRTSGQHFYEQYF. The CDR3 bases are TGTGCCAGTAGTCCGCGGACTAGCGGACAACACTTCTACGAGCAGTACTTC.

The chain recombines TRBV29-1 with TRBJ2-1; no definite D call. The CDR3 is 12 amino acids. CDR1 and CDR2 from the germline V gene are SQVTM and ANQGSEA. With 1 base removed from V and 7 bases from J, the gap between germline ends came to 8 bases. The chain's CDR3 is CSVEVVSNEQFF. The DNA for the CDR3 is TGCAGCGTTGAAGTGGTGAGTAATGAGCAGTTCTTC.

The rearrangement uses TRBV4-2 and TRBJ2-1; a weak D match, TRBD1 (5 bases). This CDR3 contains 15 residues. Between the trimmed V and J ends, which lost 1 base and 4 bases, there was a span of 11 bases. Germline-derived CDR1 and CDR2 are LGHNA and YNFKEQ. CDR3 region: CASSQVAQGYNEQFF. In DNA, the CDR3 is TGTGCCAGCAGCCAAGTGGCGCAGGGTTACAATGAGCAGTTCTTC.

V gene TRBV11-1 combines with J gene TRBJ2-1; 10 bases line up with TRBD1. Germline assignment: CDR1 SGHAT and CDR2 FQDESV (reference sequence). V was pared by 5 bases and J by 9 bases, with 7 bases of the junction left unmatched. The CDR3 consists of 14 residues. CDR3 amino acids: CASSPDGQGGEQFF. As DNA, the CDR3 is TGTGCCAGCAGCCCCGATGGACAGGGGGGTGAGCAGTTCTTC. Supplemented by reference TRBV11-1 and TRBJ2-1, the full variable domain reads EAEVAQSPRYKITEKSQAVAFWCDPISGHATLYWYRQILGQGPELLVQFQDESVVDDSQLPKDRFSAERLKGVDSTLKIQPAELGDSAMYLCASSPDGQGGEQFFGPGTRLTVL.

The chain links TRBV27 to TRBJ1-2; 7 bases align to TRBD1. Per germline, CDR1 MNHEY and CDR2 SMNVEV (reference sequence). The CDR3 is 12 amino acids. V was pared by 5 bases and J by 6 bases, with 3 bases of the junction left unmatched. CDR3 amino acids: CASSQGGHGYTF. The CDR3 DNA reads TGTGCCAGCAGTCAGGGGGGTCATGGCTACACCTTC.

V usage is TRBV9 and J usage is TRBJ1-4, with 7 bases identical to TRBD1. The CDR3 loop spans 16 amino acids. Germline V lookup: CDR1 SGDLS, CDR2 YYNGEE. V shed 0 bases and J 4 bases; nucleotides not matched to a gene: 6. CDR3 region: CASSVEGGKGNEKLFF. The CDR3 DNA is TGTGCCAGCAGCGTAGAAGGGGGCAAGGGTAATGAAAAACTGTTTTTT.

This chain links TRBV6-1 with TRBJ1-2, with 7 bases that match TRBD1. With 2 bases clipped from V and 0 bases from J, the junction kept 3 bases outside the gene matches. The CDR3 runs to 15 residues. The germline gives CDR1 MNHNS, CDR2 SASEGT. CDR3 DNA sequence: TGTGCCAGCAGTGAAATGACAGGGCCTAACTATGGCTACACCTTC. Translation: CASSEMTGPNYGYTF.

The V call is TRBV28, the J call TRBJ2-7, with a weak D call TRBD2 (6 bases). The V gene's germline CDR1 is MDHEN and CDR2 SYDVKM. The CDR3 extends over 15 amino acids. Trimming shortened V by 5 bases and J by 0 bases, and 14 bases separated the two germline ends. CDR3 amino acids: CASSAPSAVSYEQYF. The DNA for the CDR3 is TGTGCCAGCAGTGCACCTAGCGCTGTCTCCTACGAGCAGTACTTC.

CDR3 sequence (DNA): TGTGCCAGCAGCCCCCCCGCGGGACAGGTTGGAGACACTGAAGCTTTCTTT. Amino acid sequence: CASSPPAGQVGDTEAFF. J is TRBJ1-1 and V is TRBV7-9; 8 nucleotides align to TRBD1. This CDR3 is built from 17 residues. The V segment lost 5 bases and the J segment 3 bases; nucleotides outside the gene matches: 14. Germline V gives CDR1 SEHNR, CDR2 FQNEAQ (reference sequence).

The chain couples TRBV7-9 to TRBJ2-2; 8 nucleotides line up with TRBD2. The germline CDR1 and CDR2 sequences are SEHNR and FQNEAQ (reference sequence). V was clipped by 5 bases and J by 4 bases; unmatched bases: 12. CDR3 length: 17 amino acids. The CDR3 loop is CASSQPRGLGSTGELFF. The CDR3 DNA is TGTGCCAGCAGCCAACCACGGGGACTAGGAAGCACCGGGGAGCTGTTTTTT.

The chain links TRBV5-1 to TRBJ1-2; D perhaps matches TRBD1 (5 bases). Germline V gene sequence: CDR1 SGHRS, CDR2 YFSETQ. Trimming removed 0 bases from V and 8 bases from J, with 14 bases in between. The CDR3 is made up of 14 amino acids. The CDR3 region is CASSLAGTLEGYTF. The CDR3 DNA follows: TGCGCCAGCAGCTTGGCAGGGACCCTTGAAGGCTACACCTTC.

V usage is TRBV14 and J usage is TRBJ1-2; no reliable D call. The V and J ends lost 1 base and 4 bases respectively, with 10 bases between them. Germline V gene lookup returns CDR1 SGHDN and CDR2 FVKESK. CDR3 length equals 14 residues. CDR3 DNA sequence: TGTGCCAGCAGCCAAGTTGACTGGGGCTATGGCTACACCTTC. Translated: CASSQVDWGYGYTF.

This clone has a handful of counts. This rearrangement joins TRBV7-9 to TRBJ2-1, with 7 bases lining up with TRBD1. V was pared by 1 base and J by 8 bases, with 11 bases of the junction left unmatched. Looked up from germline, CDR1 is SEHNR and CDR2 is FQNEAQ (reference sequence). The CDR3 is 16 residues long. The chain's CDR3 is CASSLGVTGVGDEQFF. The CDR3, as DNA: TGTGCCAGCAGCTTAGGTGTCACAGGGGTTGGGGATGAGCAGTTCTTC.

This chain connects TRBV6-6 to TRBJ2-3, with 10 bases identical to TRBD2. The V segment lost 4 bases and the J segment 2 bases; nucleotides outside the gene matches: 3. CDR1 and CDR2 (germline): MNHNY, SVGAGI (reference sequence). The length of the CDR3 is 15 residues. The CDR3 region is CASSWTSGPTDTQYF. The DNA of the CDR3 is TGTGCCAGCAGTTGGACTAGCGGTCCCACAGATACGCAGTATTTT.

This clone was observed once. The V call is TRBV14, the J call TRBJ2-7; 11 nucleotides line up with TRBD1. From germline, CDR1 is SGHDN and CDR2 FVKESK. The CDR3 covers 14 residues. The J segment lost 2 bases and the V segment lost 4 bases, leaving 1 base of the junction unmatched. CDR3 sequence: CASSPDRGPYEQYF. CDR3 in DNA: TGTGCCAGCAGCCCGGACAGGGGGCCCTACGAGCAGTACTTC.

The chain joins TRBV2 to TRBJ1-2; D unresolved. The CDR3 runs to 13 residues. Germline lookup yields CDR1 SNHLY and CDR2 FYNNEI. V lost 4 bases, J lost 4 bases, and 10 bases lay in between. CDR3 amino acids: CASSGGYSYGYTF. CDR3 bases: TGTGCCAGCAGTGGAGGGTACTCCTATGGCTACACCTTC.

This chain joins TRBV18 and TRBJ1-1; 10 bases match TRBD1. V shed 2 bases and J 0 bases; nucleotides not matched to a gene: 6. Germline V gene lookup returns CDR1 KGHSH and CDR2 LQKENI. The CDR3 extends over 17 amino acids. The CDR3 reads CASSPRDRGGMNTEAFF. In DNA, the CDR3 is TGTGCCAGCTCACCAAGGGACAGGGGAGGTATGAACACTGAAGCTTTCTTT.

This clone came up once. V and J are TRBV25-1 and TRBJ1-1, with 8 bases matching TRBD1. Germline CDR1 is MGHDK and CDR2 is SYGVNS. Unmatched junction bases numbered 4, after V lost 1 base and J lost 3 bases. CDR3 size: 15 residues. DNA for the CDR3: TGTGCCAGCAGTGAATGGCAGGGGGCTGACACTGAAGCTTTCTTT. Its translation: CASSEWQGADTEAFF.

With respect to this clone: With a far larger clone one base away, a read error is the likely cause. The chain links TRBV4-2 to TRBJ2-7, with D possibly TRBD2 on 6 matching bases. The length of the CDR3 is 15 residues. Trimming left V 1 base short and J 6 bases short, with 16 bases between. CDR1 and CDR2 (germline): LGHNA, YNFKEQ. In DNA, the CDR3 is TGTGCCAGCAGCCAAGGGGAGGAGGAATACGCCGAGCAGTACTTC. Its translation is CASSQGEEEYAEQYF.

V and J are TRBV30 and TRBJ1-2; a weak D match, TRBD1 (5 bases). This CDR3 has 13 residues. V shed 7 bases and J shed 4 bases, with 16 bases lying between them. Germline CDR1 GTSNPN, CDR2 SVGIG (reference sequence). CDR3 in DNA: TGTGCCTACCTGAGGGACGCTGGCTATGGCTACACCTTC. Translated: CAYLRDAGYGYTF.

The rearrangement uses TRBV15 and TRBJ1-5, with a possible D match to TRBD1 (5 bases). Germline CDR1 and CDR2: LNHNV and YYDKDF (reference sequence). The CDR3 spans 13 residues. Trimming removed 1 base from V and 7 bases from J, with 8 bases in between. CDR3 nucleotide sequence: TGTGCCACCAGCAGAGGGGAGGGGCAGCCCCAGCATTTT. Translated, it gives CATSRGEGQPQHF.

Concerning this clone: A read error is the likely source, as a far larger clone sits one nucleotide away. The V call is TRBV30, the J call TRBJ2-5; D gene ambiguous. Germline CDR1 and CDR2: GTSNPN and SVGIG (reference sequence). V lost 0 bases and J 1 base, leaving 12 bases between the germline ends. CDR3 size: 15 residues. CDR3 sequence reads: CAWSVLGRGQETQYF. The CDR3 bases are TGTGCCTGGAGTGTACTCGGACGCGGCCAAGAGACCCAGTACTTC.

This clone came up a few times. V and J are TRBV7-9 and TRBJ2-7, with D perhaps matching TRBD1 (6 bases). The CDR3 is made up of 15 amino acids. CDR1 is SEHNR and CDR2 is FQNEAQ in the germline V gene (reference sequence). Trimming took 4 bases from V and 4 from J, leaving 17 bases between them. CDR3 residues: CASSSLTGNNYEQYF. As DNA, the CDR3 is TGTGCCAGCAGCTCCCTAACAGGGAACAATTACGAGCAGTACTTC.

This clone was counted only a few times. The chain joins TRBV23-1 to TRBJ2-7; D ambiguous. TRBV23-1 is treated as an ORF (open reading frame) with a function not yet certain. Between the trimmed V and J ends, which lost 0 bases and 5 bases, there was a span of 11 bases. This CDR3 has 14 residues. CDR3 sequence (DNA): TGCGCCAGCAGTCAATCCCAGGCTTTGAACGAGCAGTACTTC. It translates to CASSQSQALNEQYF.

The gene calls are TRBV4-3 and TRBJ2-2, with a weak D call TRBD2 (6 bases). Trimming left V 4 bases short and J 7 bases short, with 7 bases between. This CDR3 is built from 12 residues. Germline values: CDR1 LGHNA, CDR2 YSLEER. CDR3 bases: TGCGCCAGCAGCCGGGGGGACGGGGAGCTGTTTTTT. The encoded protein is CASSRGDGELFF.

The chain combines TRBV28 with TRBJ1-2; D uncertain. CDR1 is MDHEN and CDR2 is SYDVKM in the germline V gene. CDR3 size: 11 residues. V dropped 10 bases and J dropped 4 bases, with 10 bases sitting between them. CDR3 sequence: CATQAGYGYTF. The CDR3, as DNA: TGTGCCACTCAGGCGGGCTATGGCTACACCTTC.

The chain couples TRBV28 to TRBJ1-2; 7 bases align to TRBD1. The V gene end was trimmed by 1 base and the J gene end by 4 bases; junction bases not matched to a gene: 9. The CDR3 length is 16 residues. Per the germline V gene, CDR1 is MDHEN and CDR2 is SYDVKM. The CDR3 loop reads CASSLLGQTSSYGYTF. DNA of the CDR3: TGTGCCAGCAGTTTATTGGGACAGACCTCGAGCTATGGCTACACCTTC.